This TCR beta chain emerged from a study of cytomegalovirus exposure and HLA in healthy donors. Amplification used 60 Vbeta primers and 13 Jbeta primers. Clones were sequenced by immunoSEQ multiplex PCR, and TCRdb holds only the in-frame ones, with some missing. The sample lists about 120,000 clones; 74% were seen once. The CDR3 runs to 17 residues. Germline CDR1 reads SGHRS; CDR2 reads YFSETQ. Trimming at V came to 4 bases and at J to 4 bases, leaving 16 bases not matched to a gene. The sequenced material came from PBMCs. The TCR comes from a woman between 50 and 59 years old in good health and CMV-seropositive. The chain couples TRBV5-1 to TRBJ1-2; TRBD1 matches at 7 bases. Written as DNA, the CDR3 is TGCGCCAGCAGCCCCACCACAGGGGAAAGATTAATCTATGGCTACACCTTC. Translating gives CASSPTTGERLIYGYTF.